This record covers a single T cell receptor beta chain. No antigen is known for it. The V and J ends lost 5 bases and 2 bases respectively, with 17 bases between them. Per germline, CDR1 SGHAT and CDR2 FQNNGV. CDR3 length equals 16 residues. This entry comes from a study of T cell repertoires in cytomegalovirus infection. Study at large: Indications came from public TCR beta signatures; they pointed to CMV infection and to a matching HLA type.

From the reads, TCRdb called clonotypes with MiXCR, one entry per CDR3 protein. The sample carries about half a million distinct CDR3 sequences, roughly a third recorded once. Study outcomes and limitations: Pooled public TCR beta family frequency picked out CMV carriers with the relevant HLA. HLA-C-restricted CMV clonotypes gave the most frequent clonotype in two of eight donors.

This sample comprised cultured PBMCs, obtained from culture after CMV antigen stimulation. The clonotype comes from a human donor in good health (CMV status not recorded). Some clones in this sample may be carry-over from other donors' samples. The chain is built from TRBV11-2 and TRBJ2-3; possibly TRBD2 for D (5 bases). The CDR3 nucleotides are TGTGCCAGCAGCGGTCCGATAGGACTCTACACAGATACGCAGTATTTT. It translates to CASSGPIGLYTDTQYF.